Below are 25 T cell receptor beta chains sequenced from a single sample in a study of T cells after posttransplantation cyclophosphamide. Clones were read by immunoSEQ multiplex PCR, and TCRdb kept only the in-frame ones, dropping some. The profile covers around 10,000 clones, with about 98% appearing a single time and less than 0.3% taken by the ten largest. The naive gate required viable CD3+CD4+ or CD3+CD8+ cells with CCR7+CD45RA+CD45RO-CD95-CD27+CD28+ phenotype. The sample consisted of naive CD4+ T cells sorted from PBMCs. The origin of the receptors is a woman in her fifties or sixties in good health, CMV-negative, and a related stem cell transplant donor.

The chain joins TRBV7-3 to TRBJ2-1; no reliable D call. Germline V lookup: CDR1 SGHTA, CDR2 FQGTGA. V was pared by 2 bases and J by 10 bases, with 12 bases between. The CDR3 is 13 amino acids. Here the CDR3 reads CASSLDERREQFF. The CDR3 DNA is TGTGCCAGCAGCTTAGATGAGCGTCGAGAGCAGTTCTTC.

V is TRBV5-1 and J is TRBJ2-3, with 7 bases identical to TRBD2. Per germline, CDR1 SGHRS and CDR2 YFSETQ. V was pared by 0 bases and J by 2 bases, with 9 bases of the junction left unmatched. The CDR3 is 17 amino acids. The CDR3, as DNA: TGCGCCAGCAGCTTGGGTGAAGGGAGGGCCCTCACAGATACGCAGTATTTT. Encoded protein: CASSLGEGRALTDTQYF.

The chain couples TRBV7-6 to TRBJ2-5; 8 nucleotides match TRBD1. This CDR3 region has 18 residues. CDR1 is SGHVS and CDR2 is FNYEAQ in the germline V gene. Losses at the gene ends were 4 bases for V and 4 bases for J; bases not matched to a gene: 17. Here the CDR3 reads CASSYGTGSVLSRETQYF. CDR3 bases: TGTGCCAGCAGCTATGGGACAGGTAGCGTCCTCTCCAGAGAGACCCAGTACTTC.

The chain carries TRBV28 and TRBJ1-2; D remains unclear. The germline V gene has CDR1 MDHEN and CDR2 SYDVKM. This CDR3 has 14 residues. With 4 bases removed from V and 0 bases from J, the gap between germline ends came to 9 bases. The CDR3 DNA sequence: TGTGCCAGCAGTTCGTACAGCACTAACTATGGCTACACCTTC. Translation: CASSSYSTNYGYTF.

The chain couples TRBV28 to TRBJ2-7; TRBD1 aligns across 7 bases. Germline V lookup: CDR1 MDHEN, CDR2 SYDVKM. CDR3 length equals 13 residues. J lost 5 bases, V lost 6 bases, and 7 bases had no gene match. The CDR3 protein is CASRGDREHEQYV. The DNA of the CDR3 is TGTGCCAGCAGGGGTGACAGGGAACACGAGCAGTACGTC.

This chain connects TRBV28 to TRBJ1-5; 9 bases line up with TRBD1. J gave up 4 bases and V 3 bases, and 4 bases lay outside the gene matches. CDR3 length: 15 residues. Germline V gene lookup returns CDR1 MDHEN and CDR2 SYDVKM. Written as DNA, the CDR3 is TGTGCCAGCAGTTTCGGGGACAGGGATAATCAGCCCCAGCATTTT. Its protein product is CASSFGDRDNQPQHF.

The CDR3 nucleotides read TGTGCCAGCAGCTTGTGGGGACAGGGCAATGAAAAACTGTTTTTT. Translating it yields CASSLWGQGNEKLFF. The chain combines TRBV7-2 with TRBJ1-4; TRBD1 matches at 9 bases. The V gene's germline CDR1 is SGHTA and CDR2 FQGNSA. CDR3 length equals 15 residues. The trim removed 3 bases at V and 5 bases at J, leaving 4 bases unmatched.

CDR3 region: CASSLGALPNEQFF. The CDR3 DNA follows: TGCGCCAGCAGCTTGGGGGCCCTCCCCAATGAGCAGTTCTTC. The chain uses TRBV5-1 and TRBJ2-1; D is undetermined. The germline V gene has CDR1 SGHRS and CDR2 YFSETQ. The CDR3 loop spans 14 amino acids. V was clipped by 0 bases and J by 6 bases, with 10 bases between them. Combining the CDR3 with reference TRBV5-1 and TRBJ2-1 gives the whole variable domain KAGVTQTPRYLIKTRGQQVTLSCSPISGHRSVSWYQQTPGQGLQFLFEYFSETQRNKGNFPGRFSGRQFSNSRSEMNVSTLELGDSALYLCASSLGALPNEQFFGPGTRLTVL.

This sequence joins TRBV7-2 and TRBJ2-2; a possible D gene is TRBD1 (6 bases). Germline V gene lookup returns CDR1 SGHTA and CDR2 FQGNSA. This CDR3 comprises 15 residues. Between the trimmed V and J ends, which lost 1 base and 5 bases, there was a span of 11 bases. The CDR3 reads CASSLGQAATGELFF. Here the CDR3 DNA reads TGTGCCAGCAGCTTAGGACAGGCAGCGACCGGGGAGCTGTTTTTT.

This clone was detected once. This chain links TRBV27 with TRBJ2-3; 13 bases fit TRBD2. The CDR3 has 18 residues. The V and J ends lost 0 bases and 9 bases, in that order; junction bases with no gene match: 12. Germline CDR1 and CDR2: MNHEY and SMNVEV (reference sequence). CDR3 amino acids: CASSLSRLAGGHRVTQYF. The CDR3 nucleotides read TGTGCCAGCAGTTTATCACGACTAGCGGGAGGACATCGAGTAACGCAGTATTTT.

The chain couples TRBV6-1 to TRBJ2-7; perhaps TRBD1 as D (6 bases). V was cut by 6 bases and J by 3 bases, with 12 bases left in between. Germline V gene sequence: CDR1 MNHNS, CDR2 SASEGT. The CDR3 runs to 13 residues. The CDR3 nucleotides are TGTGCCAGCAGCCCGAGCAGGGGCTACGAGCAGTACTTC. Its translation is CASSPSRGYEQYF.

The CDR3 protein is CASSLGGAGTSNEQYF. CDR3 nucleotide sequence: TGTGCCAGCAGCTTGGGGGGGGCCGGGACTAGCAACGAGCAGTACTTC. The chain carries TRBV5-4 and TRBJ2-7; 9 bases fit TRBD2. The CDR3 length is 16 residues. Germline CDR1 is SGHNT and CDR2 is YYREEE (reference sequence). With 0 bases clipped from V and 5 bases from J, the junction kept 9 bases outside the gene matches.

The chain couples TRBV20-1 to TRBJ2-5, with 7 bases that match TRBD2. CDR1 and CDR2 from the germline V gene are DFQATT and SNEGSKA (reference sequence). This CDR3 has 11 amino acids. Germline trimming cut 6 bases from V and 5 bases from J; bases unmatched to any gene: 3. The CDR3 spells CSATREETQYF. CDR3 DNA sequence: TGCAGTGCGACGCGGGAGGAGACCCAGTACTTC.

The chain couples TRBV15 to TRBJ2-2; 9 positions match TRBD2. CDR3 length: 14 amino acids. V lost 7 bases and J lost 6; bases outside the gene matches: 6. Germline CDR1 LNHNV, CDR2 YYDKDF (reference sequence). This CDR3 reads CATTERGVPGELFF. In DNA form, the CDR3 reads TGTGCCACCACGGAGCGGGGGGTCCCCGGGGAGCTGTTTTTT.

With regard to this clone: At one end, the junction sequence differs from germline, possibly due to a read error. The chain is built from TRBV5-1 and TRBJ2-1; the D gene is possibly TRBD1 (6 bases). CDR1 is SGHRS and CDR2 is YFSETQ in the germline V gene. This CDR3 has 13 amino acids. CDR3 in DNA: TGCGCCAGCACCTTGACAGGATACAATGAGCAGTTCTTC. Translated, it gives CASTLTGYNEQFF. Based on the CDR3 plus reference TRBV5-1 and TRBJ2-1, the full variable domain is KAGVTQTPRYLIKTRGQQVTLSCSPISGHRSVSWYQQTPGQGLQFLFEYFSETQRNKGNFPGRFSGRQFSNSRSEMNVSTLELGDSALYLCASTLTGYNEQFFGPGTRLTVL.

The gene calls are TRBV27 and TRBJ2-4, with 7 bases lining up with TRBD2. The length of the CDR3 is 16 residues. Trimming removed 6 bases from V and 2 bases from J; junction bases left unmatched: 10. CDR1 is MNHEY and CDR2 is SMNVEV in the germline V gene (reference sequence). CDR3 protein: CASSGVGGYPKNIQYF. DNA for the CDR3: TGTGCCAGCAGCGGGGTCGGGGGGTATCCCAAAAACATTCAGTACTTC.

The chain couples TRBV7-3 to TRBJ2-4; a weak D match, TRBD2 (6 bases). The CDR3 consists of 20 residues. Germline-derived CDR1 and CDR2 are SGHTA and FQGTGA. Trimming cost V 1 base and J 3 bases, with 25 bases left between them. CDR3 coding DNA: TGTGCCAGCAGCTTAAGCTCCGGGGGAAGGAAGTCATATAACAAAAACATTCAGTACTTC. This codes for CASSLSSGGRKSYNKNIQYF.

This chain links TRBV21-1 with TRBJ2-1; TRBD2 is the table's D call and was not checked against the DNA. TRBV21-1 counts as a pseudogene. This CDR3 is 14 amino acids long. CDR3 amino acids: CASSRSSPYNEQFF. CDR3 nucleotides: TGTGCCAGCAGCAGGAGTAGTCCCTACAATGAGCAGTTCTTC.

The V call is TRBV18, the J call TRBJ1-1; the match to TRBD1 covers 11 bases. The CDR3 sequence is 16 residues long. Germline CDR1 KGHSH, CDR2 LQKENI. Germline trimming cut 2 bases from V and 6 bases from J; bases unmatched to any gene: 8. CDR3 DNA sequence: TGTGCCAGCTCACCAGGGACAGGGGGTGTAGTCGCTGAAGCTTTCTTT. Translation gives CASSPGTGGVVAEAFF.

V and J are TRBV5-8 and TRBJ1-1; D is ambiguous. The V end lost 4 bases, the J end lost 6 bases, and 10 bases lay between the germline ends. This CDR3 is 12 amino acids long. The germline CDR1 and CDR2 sequences are SGHTS and YDEGEE. The CDR3 DNA reads TGTGCCAGCAGCCCCCTACTCCCTGAAGCTTTCTTT. This encodes CASSPLLPEAFF.

The chain joins TRBV9 to TRBJ2-1; 14 bases map to TRBD2. Trimming at V came to 3 bases and at J to 7 bases, leaving 27 bases not matched to a gene. This CDR3 comprises 23 residues. Germline V CDR1 and CDR2: SGDLS, YYNGEE. CDR3 DNA sequence: TGTGCCAGCAGCGCCCCGGGACAGGGGGCGAGAACCGGGACTAGCGGGAGATGGAATGAGCAGTTCTTC. Protein product: CASSAPGQGARTGTSGRWNEQFF.

V is TRBV10-1 and J is TRBJ2-5, with TRBD2 matching 9 bases. CDR1 is WNHNN, CDR2 SYGVQD, per germline (reference sequence). CDR3 length: 14 amino acids. V gave up 7 bases and J gave up 5 bases; unmatched junction bases: 8. The CDR3 region has the DNA TGCGCCAGCATAAAGCCCGCGGGGGGGGAGACCCAGTACTTC. It translates to CASIKPAGGETQYF.

The sample holds one count of this clone. The chain is built from TRBV7-8 and TRBJ1-6; D gene uncertain. Trimming stripped 5 bases from V and 9 bases from J, with 20 bases between. In germline, CDR1 is SGHVS, CDR2 FQNEAQ. The CDR3 loop spans 16 amino acids. The CDR3 nucleotides are TGTGCCAGCAGCGGCCGGGGTCATCAGTGGGGTTCACCCCTCCACTTT. It specifies CASSGRGHQWGSPLHF.

The chain combines TRBV18 with TRBJ2-2, with D maybe TRBD1 (6 bases). V lost 2 bases to trimming and J lost 7 bases, with 14 bases between them. The CDR3 covers 15 residues. Germline V gene data show CDR1 as KGHSH and CDR2 as LQKENI. CDR3 DNA: TGTGCCAGCTCACCATCGGCTGCAGGGGTCGGGGAGCTGTTTTTT. Protein: CASSPSAAGVGELFF.

The chain uses TRBV4-3 and TRBJ2-2; maybe TRBD2 (6 bases). With 1 base removed from V and 2 bases from J, the gap between germline ends came to 11 bases. CDR3 length: 16 residues. Germline V gene lookup returns CDR1 LGHNA and CDR2 YSLEER. The CDR3 region is CASSQGGGPNTGELFF. For the CDR3, the DNA is TGCGCCAGCAGCCAAGGTGGAGGGCCCAACACCGGGGAGCTGTTTTTT.